This T cell receptor (beta chain) was found in a study of graft-versus-host responses after intestinal transplantation. As for the study in general: Every recipient had anti-thymocyte globulin induction and roughly three years of tacrolimus plus steroids.

V was clipped by 2 bases and J by 0 bases; unmatched bases: 3. CDR1 and CDR2 from the germline V gene are SGHDT and YYEEEE. The CDR3 totals 15 residues. Method: immunoSEQ multiplex PCR; TCRdb's copy keeps in-frame clones and lacks some. Of around 33,000 clones in the sample, around 94% are singletons; the top ten hold approximately 0.71%. The specimen comprised PBMCs, sampled 16 days after intestinal transplant. The chain is built from TRBV5-6 and TRBJ2-3; 7 bases match TRBD2. The receptor was isolated from a human patient who received an intestinal transplant, so some T cells may come from the graft donor. CDR3 in amino acids: CASSFGTTSTDTQYF. The CDR3 nucleotides read TGTGCCAGCAGCTTTGGGACTACTAGCACAGATACGCAGTATTTT.